This entry features one TCR beta chain sequence. This record belongs to a study of T cell changes during pregnancy in multiple sclerosis. The assay was immunoSEQ multiplex PCR, and TCRdb's table has in-frame clones only and misses some. The table records approximately 87,000 clones, about nine tenths of them present only once. Germline V gene sequence: CDR1 LGHNT, CDR2 FRNRAP. The V gene lost 1 base and the J gene lost 5 bases, with 13 bases spanning the gap. The length of the CDR3 is 15 residues. The V and J genes are TRBV12-5 and TRBJ2-3; D possibly corresponds to TRBD2 (6 bases). This TCR was recovered from a female donor with multiple sclerosis, enrolled in a pregnancy study. The sample in question was CD4+ T cells from peripheral blood mononuclear cells, obtained in the second trimester of pregnancy. This CDR3 is CASGLGTGEGDTQYF. The CDR3 coding sequence is TGTGCTAGTGGTTTGGGGACGGGAGAGGGAGATACGCAGTATTTT.